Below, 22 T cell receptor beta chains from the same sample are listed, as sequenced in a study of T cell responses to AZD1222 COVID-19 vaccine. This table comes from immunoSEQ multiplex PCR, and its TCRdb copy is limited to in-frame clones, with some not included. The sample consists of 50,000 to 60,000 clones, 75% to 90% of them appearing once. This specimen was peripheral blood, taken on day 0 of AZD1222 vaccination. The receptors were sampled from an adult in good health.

The CDR3, as DNA: TGTGCCAGCAGTTTAGGGACTAGCAATGAGCAGTTCTTC. Protein: CASSLGTSNEQFF. The chain recombines TRBV12-3 or TRBV12-4 with TRBJ2-1, with 7 bases that match TRBD2. This CDR3 contains 13 residues. Trimming took 1 base from V and 6 from J; bases not matched to a gene: 0.

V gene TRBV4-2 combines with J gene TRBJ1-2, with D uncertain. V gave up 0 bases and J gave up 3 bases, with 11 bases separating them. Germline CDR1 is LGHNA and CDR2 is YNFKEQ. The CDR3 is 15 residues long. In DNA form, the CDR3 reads TGTGCCAGCAGCCAAGATCCCCAGATGGACTATGGCTACACCTTC. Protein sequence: CASSQDPQMDYGYTF.

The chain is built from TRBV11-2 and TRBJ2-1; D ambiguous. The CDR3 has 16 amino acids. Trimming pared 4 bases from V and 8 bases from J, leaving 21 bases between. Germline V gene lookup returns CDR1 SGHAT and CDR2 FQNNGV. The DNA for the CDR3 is TGTGCCAGCAGCTCTACCACCTCTAGGGATTGGGATGAGCAGTTCTTC. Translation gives CASSSTTSRDWDEQFF.

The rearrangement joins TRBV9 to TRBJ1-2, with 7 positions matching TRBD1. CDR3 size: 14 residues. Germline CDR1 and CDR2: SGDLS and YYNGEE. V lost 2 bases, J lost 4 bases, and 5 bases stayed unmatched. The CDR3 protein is CASSVLGTAYGYTF. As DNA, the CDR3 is TGTGCCAGCAGCGTCTTGGGGACAGCCTATGGCTACACCTTC.

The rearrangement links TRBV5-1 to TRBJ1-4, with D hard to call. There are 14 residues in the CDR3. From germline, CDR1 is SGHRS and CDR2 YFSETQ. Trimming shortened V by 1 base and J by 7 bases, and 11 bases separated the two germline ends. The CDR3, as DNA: TGCGCCAGCAGCTTGAGGGCAGATCCTGAAAAACTGTTTTTT. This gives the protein CASSLRADPEKLFF.

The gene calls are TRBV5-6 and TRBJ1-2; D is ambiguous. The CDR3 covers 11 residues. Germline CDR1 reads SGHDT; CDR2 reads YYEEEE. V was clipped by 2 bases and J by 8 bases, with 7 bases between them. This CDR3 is CASSFEGGYTF. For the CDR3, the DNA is TGTGCCAGCAGCTTTGAGGGAGGCTACACCTTC.

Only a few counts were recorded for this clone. The CDR3 DNA reads TGTGCCAGCAGCTACTTAACATCGGGGGCTCAAGGAAACACCATATATTTT. This translates into CASSYLTSGAQGNTIYF. This sequence joins TRBV13 and TRBJ1-3, with a weak D call TRBD1 (6 bases). Trimming removed 4 bases at V and 4 bases at J, with 20 bases between. The CDR3 extends over 17 amino acids. Per germline, CDR1 PRHDT and CDR2 FYEKMQ (reference sequence).

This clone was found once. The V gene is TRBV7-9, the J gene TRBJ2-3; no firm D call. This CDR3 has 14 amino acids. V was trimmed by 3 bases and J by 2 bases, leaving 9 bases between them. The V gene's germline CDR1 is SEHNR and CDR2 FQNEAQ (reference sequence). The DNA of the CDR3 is TGTGCCAGCAGCTTCGTAGGTACCACAGATACGCAGTATTTT. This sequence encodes CASSFVGTTDTQYF. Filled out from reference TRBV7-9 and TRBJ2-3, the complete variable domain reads DTGVSQNPRHKITKRGQNVTFRCDPISEHNRLYWYRQTLGQGPEFLTYFQNEAQLEKSRLLSDRFSAERPKGSFSTLEIQRTEQGDSAMYLCASSFVGTTDTQYFGPGTRLTVL.

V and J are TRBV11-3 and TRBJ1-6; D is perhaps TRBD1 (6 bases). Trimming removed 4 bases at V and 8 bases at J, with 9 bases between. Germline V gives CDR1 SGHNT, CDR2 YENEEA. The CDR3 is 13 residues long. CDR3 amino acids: CASSSRGDSPLHF. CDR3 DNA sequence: TGTGCCAGCAGCTCGAGGGGGGATTCACCCCTCCACTTT.

The CDR3 DNA sequence: TGTGCCAGCAGACCTAGCGGGAACACAGATACGCAGTATTTT. Translation: CASRPSGNTDTQYF. This rearrangement joins TRBV7-2 to TRBJ2-3, with 9 positions matching TRBD2. Per the germline V gene, CDR1 is SGHTA and CDR2 is FQGNSA. V lost 6 bases to trimming and J lost 2 bases; unmatched junction nucleotides: 3. The CDR3 is 14 amino acids. Full variable domain (rest looked up from reference TRBV7-2 and TRBJ2-3): GAGVSQSPSNKVTEKGKDVELRCDPISGHTALYWYRQSLGQGLEFLIYFQGNSAPDKSGLPSDRFSAERTGGSVSTLTIQRTQQEDSAVYLCASRPSGNTDTQYFGPGTRLTVL.

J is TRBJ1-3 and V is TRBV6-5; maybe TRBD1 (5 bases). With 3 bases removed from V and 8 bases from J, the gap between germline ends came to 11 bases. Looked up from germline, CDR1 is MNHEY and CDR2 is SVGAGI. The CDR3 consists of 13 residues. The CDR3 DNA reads TGTGCCAGCAGTTATCAGGGAGGGCACACCATATATTTT. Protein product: CASSYQGGHTIYF.

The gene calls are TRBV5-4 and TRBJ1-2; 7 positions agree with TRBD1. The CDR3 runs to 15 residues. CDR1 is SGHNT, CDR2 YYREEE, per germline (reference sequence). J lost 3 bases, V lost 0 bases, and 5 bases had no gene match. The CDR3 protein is CASSLVGGADYGYTF. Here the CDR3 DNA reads TGTGCCAGCAGCTTGGTAGGGGGCGCGGACTATGGCTACACCTTC.

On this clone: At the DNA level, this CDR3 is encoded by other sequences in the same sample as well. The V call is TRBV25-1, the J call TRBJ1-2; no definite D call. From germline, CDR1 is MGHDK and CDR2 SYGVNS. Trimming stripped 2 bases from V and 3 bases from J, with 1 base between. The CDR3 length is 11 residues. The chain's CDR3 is CASSEDYGYTF. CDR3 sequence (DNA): TGTGCCAGCAGTGAAGACTATGGCTACACCTTC.

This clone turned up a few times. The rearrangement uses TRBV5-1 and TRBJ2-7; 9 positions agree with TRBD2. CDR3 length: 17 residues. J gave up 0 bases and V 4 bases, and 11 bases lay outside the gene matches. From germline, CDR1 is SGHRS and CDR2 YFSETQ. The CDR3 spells CASSPASGNRPSYEQYF. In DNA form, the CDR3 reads TGCGCCAGCAGCCCGGCTAGCGGGAACAGACCCTCCTACGAGCAGTACTTC.

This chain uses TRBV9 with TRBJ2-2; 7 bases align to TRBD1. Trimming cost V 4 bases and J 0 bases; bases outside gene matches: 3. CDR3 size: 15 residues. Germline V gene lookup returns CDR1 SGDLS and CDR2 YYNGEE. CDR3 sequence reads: CASSITGANTGELFF. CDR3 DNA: TGTGCCAGCAGCATTACAGGGGCGAACACCGGGGAGCTGTTTTTT.

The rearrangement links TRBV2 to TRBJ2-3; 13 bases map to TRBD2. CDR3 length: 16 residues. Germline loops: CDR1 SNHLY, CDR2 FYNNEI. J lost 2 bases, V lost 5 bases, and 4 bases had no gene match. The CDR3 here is CASSPGLAGITDTQYF. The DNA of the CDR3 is TGTGCCAGCAGTCCGGGACTAGCGGGGATCACAGATACGCAGTATTTT.

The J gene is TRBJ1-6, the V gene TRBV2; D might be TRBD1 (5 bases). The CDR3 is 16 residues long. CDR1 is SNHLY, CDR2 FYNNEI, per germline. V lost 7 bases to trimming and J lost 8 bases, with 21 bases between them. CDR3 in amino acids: CASTRDGASDYSPLHF. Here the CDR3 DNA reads TGTGCCAGCACCCGGGACGGAGCCAGTGATTATTCACCCCTCCACTTT.

This chain's CDR3 is CASSQGTTDTQYF. CDR3 DNA: TGTGCCAGCAGCCAGGGGACCACAGATACGCAGTATTTT. V gene TRBV14 combines with J gene TRBJ2-3; D could derive from TRBD1 or TRBD2 (5 bases each). From germline, CDR1 is SGHDN and CDR2 FVKESK. The CDR3 loop spans 13 amino acids. Trimming cost V 3 bases and J 2 bases, with 6 bases left between them.

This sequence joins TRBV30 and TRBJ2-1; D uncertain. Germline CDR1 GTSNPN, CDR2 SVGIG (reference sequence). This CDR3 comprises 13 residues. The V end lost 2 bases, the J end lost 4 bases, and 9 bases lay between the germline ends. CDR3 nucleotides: TGTGCCTGGAGTTCTGAATTATACAATGAGCAGTTCTTC. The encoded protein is CAWSSELYNEQFF.

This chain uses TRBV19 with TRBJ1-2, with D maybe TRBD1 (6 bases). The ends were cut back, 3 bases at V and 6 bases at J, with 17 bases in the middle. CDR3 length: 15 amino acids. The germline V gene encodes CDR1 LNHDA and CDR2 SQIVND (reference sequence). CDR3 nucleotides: TGTGCCAGTAGTATCGGAAAAGGGGGTTACGATGGCTACACCTTC. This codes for CASSIGKGGYDGYTF.

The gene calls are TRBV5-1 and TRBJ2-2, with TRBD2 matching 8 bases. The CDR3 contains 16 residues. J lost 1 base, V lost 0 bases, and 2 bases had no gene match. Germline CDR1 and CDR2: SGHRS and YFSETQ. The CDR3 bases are TGCGCCAGCAGCTTGGCTACTAGCGGGAACACCGGGGAGCTGTTTTTT. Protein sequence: CASSLATSGNTGELFF.

Written as DNA, the CDR3 is TGTGCCAGCTGGTCCCAGGGGGCGGTTGGCTACACCTTC. As protein: CASWSQGAVGYTF. This chain links TRBV28 with TRBJ1-2, with 8 bases matching TRBD1. This CDR3 is 13 amino acids long. Looked up from germline, CDR1 is MDHEN and CDR2 is SYDVKM. With 8 bases clipped from V and 7 bases from J, the junction kept 9 bases outside the gene matches.